These 21 T cell receptor beta chains share one sample of origin, sequenced in a study of PD-1 blockade in classical Hodgkin lymphoma. Here immunoSEQ multiplex PCR was the method, and the copy in TCRdb shows in-frame clones only, minus some. Here the sample spans some 45,000 clones, around nine tenths being singletons. There was relapse after autologous stem cell transplantation in every patient, and there was variation in brentuximab vedotin exposure. The source material was peripheral blood mononuclear cells (PBMCs), sampled at baseline. All receptors derive from a human donor with classical Hodgkin lymphoma.

The genes are TRBV12-5 and TRBJ2-1; D not resolved. The V gene lost 6 bases and the J gene lost 3 bases, with 9 bases spanning the gap. Germline V gene data show CDR1 as LGHNT and CDR2 as FRNRAP. The CDR3 extends over 13 amino acids. The CDR3 region is CASGRSIYNEQFF. The CDR3 region has the DNA TGTGCTAGTGGCCGAAGTATCTACAATGAGCAGTTCTTC. Full variable domain (missing parts from reference TRBV12-5 and TRBJ2-1): DARVTQTPRHKVTEMGQEVTMRCQPILGHNTVFWYRQTMMQGLELLAYFRNRAPLDDSGMPKDRFSAEMPDATLATLKIQPSEPRDSAVYFCASGRSIYNEQFFGPGTRLTVL.

This clone has just one count. CDR3 residues: CASSLTGTGGQETQYF. CDR3 nucleotide sequence: TGTGCCAGCAGCCTCACCGGGACAGGGGGCCAAGAGACCCAGTACTTC. The chain couples TRBV7-3 to TRBJ2-5; 11 bases agree with TRBD1. The CDR3 contains 16 residues. J gave up 1 base and V 5 bases, and 6 bases lay outside the gene matches. Germline V lookup: CDR1 SGHTA, CDR2 FQGTGA.

Sample share makes this clone medium-sized. The genes are TRBV19 and TRBJ1-2, with 9 bases fitting TRBD1. CDR1 is LNHDA and CDR2 is SQIVND in the germline V gene (reference sequence). Trimming removed 5 bases from V and 1 base from J; junction bases left unmatched: 11. CDR3 length: 17 residues. The CDR3 reads CASSAITGTGRNYGYTF. CDR3 coding DNA: TGTGCCAGTAGTGCGATTACCGGGACAGGGCGTAACTATGGCTACACCTTC.

The gene calls are TRBV7-2 and TRBJ2-7; 14 bases fit TRBD2. Germline-derived CDR1 and CDR2 are SGHTA and FQGNSA. J lost 2 bases, V lost 4 bases, and 7 bases had no gene match. The CDR3 has 17 residues. This chain's CDR3 is CASSSHRTSGGPYEQYF. The CDR3 DNA follows: TGTGCCAGCAGCTCCCACCGGACTAGCGGGGGGCCCTACGAGCAGTACTTC.

V gene TRBV5-1 combines with J gene TRBJ1-1; no clear D gene. The CDR3 runs 15 residues. Germline CDR1 SGHRS, CDR2 YFSETQ. V shed 5 bases and J shed 0 bases, with 14 bases lying between them. The CDR3 DNA reads as TGCGCCAGCAGACAAAACACGGTCCTGAACACTGAAGCTTTCTTT. Protein product: CASRQNTVLNTEAFF.

CDR3 nucleotide sequence: TGTGCCAGCAGTGACCCCGACAGGGGGCCGGGGACTGAAGCTTTCTTT. Protein product: CASSDPDRGPGTEAFF. The chain combines TRBV6-4 with TRBJ1-1; 10 nucleotides match TRBD1. Germline V CDR1 and CDR2: MRHNA, SNTAGT. The length of the CDR3 is 16 residues. V shed 2 bases, J shed 5 bases, and the junction held 8 bases outside the gene matches.

The chain has TRBV7-2 and TRBJ2-1, with D possibly being TRBD2 (5 bases). Germline-derived CDR1 and CDR2 are SGHTA and FQGNSA. This CDR3 contains 16 residues. The V and J ends lost 1 base and 7 bases respectively, with 17 bases between them. The CDR3 bases are TGTGCCAGCAGCTTAGTCGGGGTGGAGCCGTCGAATGAGCAGTTCTTC. This sequence encodes CASSLVGVEPSNEQFF.

To note about this clone: Other nucleotide sequences from this sample produce the same CDR3. The chain carries TRBV4-3 and TRBJ1-4; no clear D gene. The CDR3 totals 14 residues. Germline V gene data show CDR1 as LGHNA and CDR2 as YSLEER. Trimming took off 0 bases at V and 8 bases at J, with 10 bases between the two ends. The CDR3 coding sequence is TGCGCCAGCAGCCAAGACAGCGTAGGAGAAAAACTGTTTTTT. Protein sequence: CASSQDSVGEKLFF.

The chain has TRBV6-5 and TRBJ1-2, with 7 bases fitting TRBD1. Germline V gene data show CDR1 as MNHEY and CDR2 as SVGAGI. The ends lost 3 bases at V and 2 bases at J; junction bases unmatched: 3. There are 14 residues in the CDR3. As DNA, the CDR3 is TGTGCCAGCAGTTATAGGGGGCCGAACTATGGCTACACCTTC. Translated: CASSYRGPNYGYTF.

The gene calls are TRBV28 and TRBJ2-1, with TRBD1 matching over 9 bases. V shed 3 bases and J 15 bases; nucleotides not matched to a gene: 9. CDR1 and CDR2 from the germline V gene are MDHEN and SYDVKM. The CDR3 covers 13 residues. In nucleotides, the CDR3 is TGTGCCAGCAGTTTCGGACAGGGGCCCCCACGGTTCTTC. It codes for CASSFGQGPPRFF.

The chain recombines TRBV10-2 with TRBJ2-7; 8 nucleotides line up with TRBD1. The CDR3 covers 13 residues. Trimming cost V 11 bases and J 4 bases; bases outside gene matches: 10. Germline V gene lookup returns CDR1 WSHSY and CDR2 SAAADI. CDR3 DNA sequence: TGCGCCGCGGCGGGACAGGCGTTTTACGAGCAGTACTTC. It codes for CAAAGQAFYEQYF.

This chain joins TRBV19 and TRBJ1-2, with 9 bases aligning to TRBD1. This CDR3 spans 12 amino acids. Germline V gene sequence: CDR1 LNHDA, CDR2 SQIVND (reference sequence). V shed 10 bases and J 7 bases; nucleotides not matched to a gene: 7. The CDR3 coding sequence is TGTGCCACCCGGGACAGGGTTGGTGGCTACACCTTC. This sequence encodes CATRDRVGGYTF. The full variable domain, in which reference TRBV19 and TRBJ1-2 provide the parts outside the CDR3, is DGGITQSPKYLFRKEGQNVTLSCEQNLNHDAMYWYRQDPGQGLRLIYYSQIVNDFQKGDIAEGYSVSREKKESFPLTVTSAQKNPTAFYLCATRDRVGGYTFGSGTRLTVV.

CDR3 protein: CSVDTWWGERDTDTQYF. CDR3 sequence (DNA): TGCAGCGTTGATACTTGGTGGGGGGAACGGGACACAGATACGCAGTATTTT. This rearrangement joins TRBV29-1 to TRBJ2-3, with a possible D match to TRBD2 (6 bases). Germline CDR1 reads SQVTM; CDR2 reads ANQGSEA. Deletions cut 3 bases from V and 2 bases from J, with 21 bases between. This CDR3 contains 17 residues.

The chain couples TRBV7-6 to TRBJ1-1, with 7 bases lining up with TRBD1. This CDR3 comprises 16 residues. The germline CDR1 and CDR2 sequences are SGHVS and FNYEAQ. Trimming took 2 bases from V and 0 from J; bases not matched to a gene: 6. The CDR3 sequence: CASSLRPGGVNTEAFF. DNA for the CDR3: TGTGCCAGCAGCTTACGGCCAGGGGGTGTGAACACTGAAGCTTTCTTT.

The rearrangement uses TRBV9 and TRBJ2-3, with D possibly being TRBD2 (6 bases). Trimming removed 0 bases at V and 4 bases at J, with 9 bases between. The length of the CDR3 is 14 residues. Germline values: CDR1 SGDLS, CDR2 YYNGEE. The CDR3 loop is CASSVAGVADTQYF. For the CDR3, the DNA is TGTGCCAGCAGCGTAGCGGGAGTAGCAGATACGCAGTATTTT. The whole variable domain, filled in from reference TRBV9 and TRBJ2-3, reads DSGVTQTPKHLITATGQRVTLRCSPRSGDLSVYWYQQSLDQGLQFLIQYYNGEERAKGNILERFSAQQFPDLHSELNLSSLELGDSALYFCASSVAGVADTQYFGPGTRLTVL.

The chain carries TRBV6-6 and TRBJ2-1, with D perhaps TRBD2 (5 bases). The V end was cut by 8 bases, the J end by 3 bases, with 8 bases between. The CDR3 is 12 amino acids. The germline gives CDR1 MNHNY, CDR2 SVGAGI (reference sequence). The CDR3 loop reads CASGGLYNEQFF. The CDR3 DNA sequence: TGTGCCAGCGGAGGACTCTACAATGAGCAGTTCTTC.

The chain has TRBV7-3 and TRBJ2-2; D may correspond to TRBD1 or TRBD2 (5 bases each). The CDR3 covers 16 residues. Trimming cost V 4 bases and J 4 bases, with 16 bases left between them. CDR1 and CDR2 (germline): SGHTA, FQGTGA. CDR3 nucleotides: TGTGCCAGCAGCTCCCAAACGGGGCTAGGCACCGGGGAGCTGTTTTTT. This gives the protein CASSSQTGLGTGELFF.

The chain combines TRBV5-6 with TRBJ1-4, with D perhaps matching TRBD1 (6 bases). The germline V gene has CDR1 SGHDT and CDR2 YYEEEE. CDR3 length: 16 residues. Deletions cut 0 bases from V and 3 bases from J, with 12 bases between. Here the CDR3 reads CASSLAAGAANEKLFF. CDR3 DNA sequence: TGTGCCAGCAGCTTGGCCGCAGGGGCGGCTAATGAAAAACTGTTTTTT.

The J gene is TRBJ2-1, the V gene TRBV28; D unclear. Looked up from germline, CDR1 is MDHEN and CDR2 is SYDVKM. This CDR3 has 10 residues. Between the trimmed V and J ends, which lost 3 bases and 6 bases, there was a span of 0 bases. The CDR3 sequence is CASSFNEQFF. CDR3 in DNA: TGTGCCAGCAGTTTCAATGAGCAGTTCTTC.

The gene calls are TRBV2 and TRBJ2-1; D is perhaps TRBD2 (6 bases). V was cut by 8 bases and J by 7 bases, with 15 bases left in between. CDR3 length equals 13 residues. Germline V gene lookup returns CDR1 SNHLY and CDR2 FYNNEI. The CDR3 protein is CASAGLRGNEQFF. In DNA form, the CDR3 reads TGTGCCAGCGCTGGGCTCCGGGGGAATGAGCAGTTCTTC.

This chain links TRBV5-1 with TRBJ2-3; D call uncertain. Germline V gene sequence: CDR1 SGHRS, CDR2 YFSETQ. The CDR3 loop spans 12 amino acids. V dropped 0 bases and J dropped 6 bases, with 5 bases sitting between them. The chain's CDR3 is CASSLAGDTQYF. The CDR3 DNA sequence: TGCGCCAGCAGCTTGGCTGGGGATACGCAGTATTTT.